This entry lists 8 T cell receptor beta chains sequenced from one sample in a study of T cells after somatic rescue of genetic block. Data came from immunoSEQ multiplex PCR; TCRdb stores just in-frame clones and leaves some out. The table records 110,000 or so clones, about 89% of them present only once. Sequenced sample: peripheral blood mononuclear cells (PBMCs). Every receptor here comes from a woman aged 18-30 years.

The rearrangement uses TRBV7-9 and TRBJ2-1; D unclear. The CDR3 has 15 residues. CDR1 and CDR2 (germline): SEHNR, FQNEAQ (reference sequence). V was pared by 0 bases and J by 2 bases, with 8 bases between. The CDR3 DNA follows: TGTGCCAGCAGCTTAGCCTCAGACCCCTACAATGAGCAGTTCTTC. It is translated as CASSLASDPYNEQFF.

The chain employs TRBV4-3 and TRBJ1-2, with 7 positions matching TRBD1. V lost 0 bases and J lost 5; bases outside the gene matches: 6. CDR3 length equals 15 residues. In germline, CDR1 is LGHNA, CDR2 YSLEER. This CDR3 is CASSQDVQGVYGYTF. CDR3 nucleotides: TGCGCCAGCAGCCAAGACGTGCAGGGGGTATATGGCTACACCTTC.

The rearrangement uses TRBV30 and TRBJ1-5; TRBD1 might be the D (6 bases). Germline CDR1 reads GTSNPN; CDR2 reads SVGIG (reference sequence). Between the trimmed V and J ends, which lost 0 bases and 9 bases, there was a span of 15 bases. The length of the CDR3 is 14 residues. CDR3 sequence reads: CAWSVGGVQRPQHF. The CDR3 region has the DNA TGTGCCTGGAGTGTAGGGGGGGTTCAACGGCCCCAGCATTTT. Together with reference TRBV30 and TRBJ1-5, the CDR3 gives the full variable domain: SQTIHQWPATLVQPVGSPLSLECTVEGTSNPNLYWYRQAAGRGLQLLFYSVGIGQISSEVPQNLSASRPQDRQFILSSKKLLLSDSGFYLCAWSVGGVQRPQHFGDGTRLSIL.

V and J are TRBV7-8 and TRBJ1-4; TRBD1 agrees at 10 bases. Germline CDR1 and CDR2: SGHVS and FQNEAQ. The CDR3 runs 14 residues. V dropped 5 bases and J dropped 3; count of bases not matched to a gene: 0. The CDR3 protein is CASSGQGANEKLFF. CDR3 coding DNA: TGTGCCAGCAGCGGACAGGGGGCTAATGAAAAACTGTTTTTT.

This rearrangement joins TRBV5-1 to TRBJ2-1; D uncertain. From germline, CDR1 is SGHRS and CDR2 YFSETQ. This CDR3 spans 12 amino acids. V was cut by 3 bases and J by 8 bases, with 9 bases left in between. The CDR3 DNA follows: TGCGCCAGCAGCTATCTAGACGATGAGCAGTTCTTC. It translates to CASSYLDDEQFF.

This chain's CDR3 is CASSIGTRGFTDTQYF. The CDR3 DNA reads TGTGCCAGCAGCATAGGGACTAGAGGTTTCACAGATACGCAGTATTTT. The genes are TRBV7-3 and TRBJ2-3, with TRBD2 identical over 8 bases. The V gene end was trimmed by 5 bases and the J gene end by 2 bases; junction bases not matched to a gene: 9. Germline lookup yields CDR1 SGHTA and CDR2 FQGTGA. This CDR3 comprises 16 residues. Combining the CDR3 with reference TRBV7-3 and TRBJ2-3 gives the whole variable domain GAGVSQTPSNKVTEKGKYVELRCDPISGHTALYWYRQSLGQGPEFLIYFQGTGAADDSGLPNDRFFAVRPEGSVSTLKIQRTERGDSAVYLCASSIGTRGFTDTQYFGPGTRLTVL.

This rearrangement joins TRBV30 to TRBJ2-2; D remains ambiguous. CDR1 is GTSNPN, CDR2 SVGIG, per germline (reference sequence). CDR3 length: 12 amino acids. V was shortened by 2 bases and J by 2 bases, with 3 bases between the two germline ends. The CDR3 spells CAWSSNTGELFF. CDR3 bases: TGTGCCTGGAGTTCCAACACCGGGGAGCTGTTTTTT. Together with reference TRBV30 and TRBJ2-2, the CDR3 gives the full variable domain: SQTIHQWPATLVQPVGSPLSLECTVEGTSNPNLYWYRQAAGRGLQLLFYSVGIGQISSEVPQNLSASRPQDRQFILSSKKLLLSDSGFYLCAWSSNTGELFFGEGSRLTVL.

This clone has a single count. This chain uses TRBV19 with TRBJ1-6; 8 nucleotides agree with TRBD1. Germline CDR1 reads LNHDA; CDR2 reads SQIVND (reference sequence). V lost 10 bases and J lost 5; bases outside the gene matches: 4. The CDR3 runs to 13 residues. The CDR3 bases are TGTGCCACCCAGACAGGGGATAATTCACCCCTCCACTTT. This gives the protein CATQTGDNSPLHF.